This section outlines one T cell receptor beta chain sequence together with its context. No antigen is known for it. Researchers ran the PCR with 60 Vbeta and 13 Jbeta primers. Sequencing used immunoSEQ multiplex PCR; TCRdb keeps in-frame clones, though not all of them. The sample lists about 63,000 clones; over 75% were seen once. This sample is part of a study of cytomegalovirus exposure and HLA in healthy donors. Study context: Early released data comprised some 85 million unique TCRs from HLA-typed donors. Study-level results: A missense variant in DCLRE1C was later tied to TCR beta V- and J-gene trimming. Reportedly, TCR beta sequences accurately predicted HLA-A and HLA-B alleles in most subjects.

Healthy bone marrow donors made up the cohort. This CDR3 contains 15 residues. V shed 5 bases, J shed 0 bases, and the junction held 7 bases outside the gene matches. Germline CDR1 is MNHEY and CDR2 is SMNVEV (reference sequence). This chain links TRBV27 with TRBJ2-7; 7 nucleotides line up with TRBD2. Sequencing used PBMCs. This TCR came from a woman in her twenties or thirties in good health and CMV-seropositive. The CDR3 sequence: CASSPLASGSYEQYF. The CDR3 nucleotides read TGTGCCAGCAGTCCCCTAGCTAGCGGCTCCTACGAGCAGTACTTC.